This TCR beta chain was captured by sequencing in a study of cytomegalovirus exposure and HLA in healthy donors. V was pared by 5 bases and J by 6 bases, with 10 bases of the junction left unmatched. This CDR3 contains 15 residues. Germline V CDR1 and CDR2: SGHAT, FQNNGV. The protocol was immunoSEQ multiplex PCR, while the TCRdb copy is restricted to in-frame clones and leaves out a portion. The sample holds 85,000 to 120,000 clones, roughly 94% seen once. Sequences were obtained from PBMCs. The gene calls are TRBV11-2 and TRBJ2-1, with TRBD1 matching 7 bases. This receptor was taken from a woman younger than 35 in good health and CMV-seronegative. CDR3 sequence (DNA): TGTGCCAGCAGCCGAAAAACAGGGGTCGGCAATGAGCAGTTCTTC. Protein product: CASSRKTGVGNEQFF.